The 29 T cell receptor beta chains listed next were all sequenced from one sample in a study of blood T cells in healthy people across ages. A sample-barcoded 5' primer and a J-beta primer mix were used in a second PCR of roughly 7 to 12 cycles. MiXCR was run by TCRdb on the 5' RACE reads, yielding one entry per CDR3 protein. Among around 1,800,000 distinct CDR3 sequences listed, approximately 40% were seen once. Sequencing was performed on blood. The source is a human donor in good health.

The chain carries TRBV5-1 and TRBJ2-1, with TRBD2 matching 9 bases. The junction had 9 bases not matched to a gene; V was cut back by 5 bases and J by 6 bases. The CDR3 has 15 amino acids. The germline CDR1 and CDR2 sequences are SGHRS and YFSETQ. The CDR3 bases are TGCGCCAGCAGGACTGGACTAGCGTATATCAATGAGCAGTTCTTC. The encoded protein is CASRTGLAYINEQFF.

CDR3 coding DNA: TGTGCCAGCAGTATGTCCCCCGGGACAGGGGCCTACGAGCAGTACTTC. It is translated as CASSMSPGTGAYEQYF. V and J are TRBV27 and TRBJ2-7; 10 nucleotides agree with TRBD1. CDR1 is MNHEY and CDR2 is SMNVEV in the germline V gene (reference sequence). J lost 2 bases, V lost 5 bases, and 9 bases had no gene match. CDR3 size: 16 residues.

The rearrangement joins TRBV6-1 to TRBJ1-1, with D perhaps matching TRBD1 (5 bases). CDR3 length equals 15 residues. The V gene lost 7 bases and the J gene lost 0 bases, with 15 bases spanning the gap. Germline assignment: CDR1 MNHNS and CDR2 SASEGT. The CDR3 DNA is TGTGCCAGCATCTTCTTTACAGGCCTGAACACTGAAGCTTTCTTT. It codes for CASIFFTGLNTEAFF.

The chain's CDR3 is CASSSRDLPDTQYF. The CDR3 DNA reads as TGTGCCAGCAGTTCCCGGGACCTCCCAGATACGCAGTATTTT. The rearrangement uses TRBV6-2 or TRBV6-3 and TRBJ2-3; the D gene could be TRBD1 or TRBD2 (5 bases each). Germline V gene data show CDR1 as MNHEY and CDR2 as SVGEGT. The CDR3 is made up of 14 amino acids. V was clipped by 4 bases and J by 4 bases, with 12 bases between them.

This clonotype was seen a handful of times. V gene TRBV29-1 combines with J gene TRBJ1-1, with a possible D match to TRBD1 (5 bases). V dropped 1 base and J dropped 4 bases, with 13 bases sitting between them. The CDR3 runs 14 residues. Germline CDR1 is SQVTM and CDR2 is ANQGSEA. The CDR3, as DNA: TGCAGCGTTGAAGTTCAGGGTCGGGTCACTGAAGCTTTCTTT. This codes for CSVEVQGRVTEAFF.

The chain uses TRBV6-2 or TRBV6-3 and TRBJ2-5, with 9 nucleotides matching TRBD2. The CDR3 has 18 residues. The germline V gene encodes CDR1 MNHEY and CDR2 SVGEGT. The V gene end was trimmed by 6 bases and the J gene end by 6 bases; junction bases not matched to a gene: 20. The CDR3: CASSDTIWIAGEIKTQYF. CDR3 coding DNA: TGTGCCAGCAGCGATACCATTTGGATAGCGGGGGAAATAAAGACCCAGTACTTC.

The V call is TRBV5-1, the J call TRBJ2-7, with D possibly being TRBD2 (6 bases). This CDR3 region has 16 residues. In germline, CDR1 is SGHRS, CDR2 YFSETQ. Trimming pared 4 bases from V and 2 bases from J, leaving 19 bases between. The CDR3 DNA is TGCGCCAGCAGCCCGAAGGACGGGAGCCCTACCTACGAGCAGTACTTC. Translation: CASSPKDGSPTYEQYF.

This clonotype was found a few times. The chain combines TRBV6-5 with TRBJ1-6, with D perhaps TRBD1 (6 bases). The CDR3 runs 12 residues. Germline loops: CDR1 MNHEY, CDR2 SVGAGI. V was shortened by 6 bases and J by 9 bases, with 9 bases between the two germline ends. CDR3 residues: CASRLRGSPLHF. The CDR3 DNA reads TGTGCCAGCAGACTCAGGGGTTCACCCCTCCACTTT.

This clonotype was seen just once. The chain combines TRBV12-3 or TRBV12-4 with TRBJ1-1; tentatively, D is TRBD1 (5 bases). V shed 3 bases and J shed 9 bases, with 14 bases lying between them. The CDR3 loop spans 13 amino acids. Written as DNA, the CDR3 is TGTGCCAGCAGTTTTAATCTTAGACAGCAAGCTTTCTTT. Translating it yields CASSFNLRQQAFF.

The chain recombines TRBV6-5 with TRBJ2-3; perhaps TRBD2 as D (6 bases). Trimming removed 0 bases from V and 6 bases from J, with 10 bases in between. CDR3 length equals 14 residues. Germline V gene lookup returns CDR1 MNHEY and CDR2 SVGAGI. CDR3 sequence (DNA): TGTGCCAGCAGTTACTCGGCGGGGTGGGATACGCAGTATTTT. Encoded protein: CASSYSAGWDTQYF.

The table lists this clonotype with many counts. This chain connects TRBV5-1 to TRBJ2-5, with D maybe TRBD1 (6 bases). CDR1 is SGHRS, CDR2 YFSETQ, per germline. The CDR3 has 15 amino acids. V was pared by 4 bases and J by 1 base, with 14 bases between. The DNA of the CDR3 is TGCGCCAGCAGCACACTCGGACAGATCCAAGAGACCCAGTACTTC. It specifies CASSTLGQIQETQYF.

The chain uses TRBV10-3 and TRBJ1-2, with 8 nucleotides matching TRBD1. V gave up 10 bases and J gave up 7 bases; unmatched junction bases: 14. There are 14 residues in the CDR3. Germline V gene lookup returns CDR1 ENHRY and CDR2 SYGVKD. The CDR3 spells CATNQGQGVFGYTF. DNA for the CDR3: TGTGCCACCAACCAAGGACAGGGAGTTTTTGGCTACACCTTC.

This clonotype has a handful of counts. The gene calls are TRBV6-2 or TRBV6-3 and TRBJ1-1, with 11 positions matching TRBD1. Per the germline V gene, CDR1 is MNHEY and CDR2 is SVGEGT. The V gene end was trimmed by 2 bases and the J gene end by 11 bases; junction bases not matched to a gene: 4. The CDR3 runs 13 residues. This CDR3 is CASSYGQGARAFF. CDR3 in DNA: TGTGCCAGCAGTTACGGACAGGGGGCTCGGGCTTTCTTT.

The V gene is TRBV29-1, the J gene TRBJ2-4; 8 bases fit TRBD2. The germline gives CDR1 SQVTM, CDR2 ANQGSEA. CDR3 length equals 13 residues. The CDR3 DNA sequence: TGCAACGCCCAGATGGGCGGGGGGAATGAGCAGTACTTC. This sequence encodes CNAQMGGGNEQYF.

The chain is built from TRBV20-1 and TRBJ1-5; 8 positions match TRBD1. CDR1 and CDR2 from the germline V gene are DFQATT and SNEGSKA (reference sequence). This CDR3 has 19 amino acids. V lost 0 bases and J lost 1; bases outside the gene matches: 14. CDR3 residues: CSARDRGMRTGTSNQPQHF. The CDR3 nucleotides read TGCAGTGCTAGAGACCGGGGTATGAGGACAGGGACGAGCAATCAGCCCCAGCATTTT.

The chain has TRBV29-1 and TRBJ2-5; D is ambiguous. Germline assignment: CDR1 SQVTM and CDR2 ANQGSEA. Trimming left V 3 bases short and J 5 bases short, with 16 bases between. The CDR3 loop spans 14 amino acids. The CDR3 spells CSVEKAAVGETQYF. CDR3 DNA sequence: TGCAGCGTTGAGAAGGCTGCGGTGGGCGAGACCCAGTACTTC.

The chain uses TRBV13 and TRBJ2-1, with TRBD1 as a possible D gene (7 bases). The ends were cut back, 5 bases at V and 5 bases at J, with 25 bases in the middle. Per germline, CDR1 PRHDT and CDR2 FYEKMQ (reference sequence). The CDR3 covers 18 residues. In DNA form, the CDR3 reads TGTGCCAGCAGCCGCAACAGGGGACTTCAGACGGGAGACAATGAGCAGTTCTTC. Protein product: CASSRNRGLQTGDNEQFF.

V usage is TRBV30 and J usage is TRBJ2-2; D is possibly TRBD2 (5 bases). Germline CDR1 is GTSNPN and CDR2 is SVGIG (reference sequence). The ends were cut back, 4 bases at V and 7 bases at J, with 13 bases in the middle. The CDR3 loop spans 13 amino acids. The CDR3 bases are TGTGCCTGGATGCGCGGGCTCGGCGGGGAGCTGTTTTTT. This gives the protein CAWMRGLGGELFF. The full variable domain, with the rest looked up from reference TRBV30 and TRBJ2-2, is SQTIHQWPATLVQPVGSPLSLECTVEGTSNPNLYWYRQAAGRGLQLLFYSVGIGQISSEVPQNLSASRPQDRQFILSSKKLLLSDSGFYLCAWMRGLGGELFFGEGSRLTVL.

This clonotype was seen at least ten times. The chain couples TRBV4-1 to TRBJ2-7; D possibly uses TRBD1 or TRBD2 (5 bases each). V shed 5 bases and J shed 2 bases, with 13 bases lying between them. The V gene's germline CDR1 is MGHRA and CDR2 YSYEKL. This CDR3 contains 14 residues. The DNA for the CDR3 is TGCGCCAGCAGCTTATACGGGGCTACCTACGAGCAGTACTTC. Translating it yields CASSLYGATYEQYF.

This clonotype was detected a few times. This CDR3 reads CASSYSRLAGDYNEQYF. The CDR3 nucleotides are TGTGCCAGCAGTTACTCGAGGCTAGCGGGAGATTACAATGAGCAGTACTTC. The V call is TRBV6-5, the J call TRBJ2-5; 10 bases align to TRBD2. CDR1 and CDR2 (germline): MNHEY, SVGAGI. Trimming cost V 0 bases and J 11 bases; bases outside gene matches: 15. The CDR3 sequence is 17 residues long.

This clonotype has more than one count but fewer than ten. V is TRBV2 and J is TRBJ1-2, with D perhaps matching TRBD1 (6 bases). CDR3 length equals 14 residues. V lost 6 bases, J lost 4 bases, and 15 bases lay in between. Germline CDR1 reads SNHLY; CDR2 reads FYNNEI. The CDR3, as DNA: TGTGCCAGCAGACAGACAGGAGACACCTATGGCTACACCTTC. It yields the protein CASRQTGDTYGYTF.

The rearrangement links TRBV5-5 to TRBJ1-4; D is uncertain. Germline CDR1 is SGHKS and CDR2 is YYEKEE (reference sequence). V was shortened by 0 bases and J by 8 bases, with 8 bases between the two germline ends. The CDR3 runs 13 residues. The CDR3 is CASSLDWREKLFF. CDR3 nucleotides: TGTGCCAGCAGCTTGGATTGGAGGGAAAAACTGTTTTTT.

This chain's CDR3 is CASSVGQRGETQYF. CDR3 nucleotide sequence: TGTGCCAGCAGCGTGGGCCAGCGGGGAGAGACCCAGTACTTC. The rearrangement links TRBV28 to TRBJ2-5; 7 bases fit TRBD2. The germline V gene has CDR1 MDHEN and CDR2 SYDVKM. The CDR3 consists of 14 residues. The junction had 8 bases not matched to a gene; V was cut back by 6 bases and J by 4 bases.

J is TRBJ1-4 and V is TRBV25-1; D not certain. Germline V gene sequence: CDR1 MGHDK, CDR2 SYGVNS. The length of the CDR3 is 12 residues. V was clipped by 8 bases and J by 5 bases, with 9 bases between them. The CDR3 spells CASGQKNEKLFF. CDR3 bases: TGTGCCAGCGGGCAGAAGAATGAAAAACTGTTTTTT.

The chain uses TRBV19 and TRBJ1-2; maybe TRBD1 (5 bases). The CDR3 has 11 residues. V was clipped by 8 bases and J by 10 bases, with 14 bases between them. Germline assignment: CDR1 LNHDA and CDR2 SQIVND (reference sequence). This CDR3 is CASVGAGDYTF. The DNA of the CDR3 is TGTGCCAGTGTAGGGGCTGGGGACTACACCTTC.

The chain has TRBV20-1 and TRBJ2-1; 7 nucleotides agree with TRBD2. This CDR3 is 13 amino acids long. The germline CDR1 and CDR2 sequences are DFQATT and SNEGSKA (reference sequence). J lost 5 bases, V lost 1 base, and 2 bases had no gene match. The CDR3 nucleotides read TGCAGTGCTAGAGGGGGGAGGGACAATGAGCAGTTCTTC. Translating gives CSARGGRDNEQFF.

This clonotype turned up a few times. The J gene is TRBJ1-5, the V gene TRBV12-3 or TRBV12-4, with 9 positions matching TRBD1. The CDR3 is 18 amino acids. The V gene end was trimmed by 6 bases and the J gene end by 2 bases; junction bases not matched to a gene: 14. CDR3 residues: CASSLNDRGGGGNQPQHF. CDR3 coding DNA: TGTGCCAGCAGCCTTAACGACAGGGGGGGAGGTGGCAATCAGCCCCAGCATTTT.

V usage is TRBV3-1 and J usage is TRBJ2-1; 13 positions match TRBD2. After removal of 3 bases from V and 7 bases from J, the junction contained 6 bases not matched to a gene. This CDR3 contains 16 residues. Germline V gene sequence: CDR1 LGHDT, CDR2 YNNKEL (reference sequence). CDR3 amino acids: CASSHLGTSGDNEQFF. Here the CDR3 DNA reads TGTGCCAGCAGCCATTTGGGGACTAGCGGGGATAATGAGCAGTTCTTC.

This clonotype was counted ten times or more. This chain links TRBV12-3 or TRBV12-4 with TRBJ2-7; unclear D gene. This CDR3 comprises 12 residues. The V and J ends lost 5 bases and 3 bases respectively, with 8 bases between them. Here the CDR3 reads CASSRTLYEQYF. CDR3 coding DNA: TGTGCCAGCAGTCGGACCCTCTACGAGCAGTACTTC.